This TCR beta chain is from a study of CD8+ T cells in alopecia areata. This clone has just a few counts. In germline, CDR1 is SGHAT, CDR2 FQNNGV. The CDR3 consists of 15 residues. Trimming shortened V by 3 bases and J by 2 bases, and 14 bases separated the two germline ends. Sequencing relied on a cDNA template that was reverse transcribed from extracted RNA. Data came from immunoSEQ multiplex PCR; TCRdb stores just in-frame clones and leaves some out. The sample has around 140,000 clones; 40% to 50% are singletons. The TCR sequence derives from a human donor with alopecia areata. Sample: CD4+ T cells sorted from blood. The chain is built from TRBV11-2 and TRBJ2-7; tentatively, D is TRBD1 or TRBD2 (5 bases each). The CDR3 nucleotides read TGTGCCAGCAGCTTGGTTTCGGGGCCCCCCTACGAGCAGTACTTC. Translating gives CASSLVSGPPYEQYF.